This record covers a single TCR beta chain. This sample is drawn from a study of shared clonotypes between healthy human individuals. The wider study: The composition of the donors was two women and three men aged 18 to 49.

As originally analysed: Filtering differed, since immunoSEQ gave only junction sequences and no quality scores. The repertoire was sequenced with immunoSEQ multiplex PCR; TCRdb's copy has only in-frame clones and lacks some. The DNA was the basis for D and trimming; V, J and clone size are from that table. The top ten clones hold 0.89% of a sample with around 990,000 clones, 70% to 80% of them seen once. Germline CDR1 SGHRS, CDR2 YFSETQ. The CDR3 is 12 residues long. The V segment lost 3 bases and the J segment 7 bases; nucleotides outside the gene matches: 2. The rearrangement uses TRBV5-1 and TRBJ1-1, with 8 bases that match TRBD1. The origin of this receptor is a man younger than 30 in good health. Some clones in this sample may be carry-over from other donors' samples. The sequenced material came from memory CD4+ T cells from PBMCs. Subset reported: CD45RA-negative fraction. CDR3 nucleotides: TGCGCCAGCAGCTGGGACAGGAATGAAGCTTTCTTT. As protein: CASSWDRNEAFF.